A selection of T cell receptor beta chains follows, all from one sample in a study of blood T cell repertoires in COVID-19. The method was immunoSEQ multiplex PCR; TCRdb's version includes in-frame clones alone and lacks a portion of them. The sample records 400,000 to 550,000 clones, 70% to 90% being singletons. Input material: PBMCs or T cells enriched from blood (not recorded which). The receptors shown here come from a woman aged 18-35 years with acute COVID-19. CDR3s include the opening cysteine and the closing phenylalanine or tryptophan. Each record gives: V gene, D gene, clone size, J gene, CDR3 DNA, CDR3 protein. The D gene is left open where the match is weak. Clone size is given for some rows only: seen once, a few or many times, or a class if the clone is expanded.

TRBV6-5	-	-	TRBJ1-1	TGTGCCAGCAGTTACTCCCGGGAAGAAGCTTTCTTT	CASSYSREEAFF
TRBV6-5	-	once	TRBJ1-1	TGTGCCAGCAGTTACGGCAGGGGAACTGAAGCTTTCTTT	CASSYGRGTEAFF
TRBV5-4	TRBD1	-	TRBJ1-1	TGTGCCAGCAGCGTGACAGGGATGAACACTGAAGCTTTCTTT	CASSVTGMNTEAFF
TRBV19	TRBD2	few	TRBJ2-1	TGTGCCAGTAGTATCCCGGGACTAGCGGGAGGGCATGAGCAGTTCTTC	CASSIPGLAGGHEQFF
TRBV12-3/TRBV12-4	-	-	TRBJ1-2	TGTGCCAGCAGTGGTAACGGGTGGGGCTACACCTTC	CASSGNGWGYTF
TRBV15	-	-	TRBJ1-1	TGTGCCACCAGCAGTACACAGGCCCTAATGGGGACTGAAGCTTTCTTT	CATSSTQALMGTEAFF
TRBV11-2	TRBD2	-	TRBJ2-1	TGTGCCTCCGGGGGACTAGCGGGAGGGCCGGGCTCCTACAATGAGCAGTTCTTC	CASGGLAGGPGSYNEQFF
TRBV7-6	-	-	TRBJ1-4	TGTGCCAGCAGCTTGCTAGGGGCAGGGGCGCGGGTTTTTGAAAAACTGTTTTTT	CASSLLGAGARVFEKLFF
TRBV2	-	-	TRBJ1-2	TGTGCCAGCAGTGGAGGACATTCTAACTATGGCTACACCTTC	CASSGGHSNYGYTF
TRBV4-2	TRBD1	-	TRBJ2-1	TGTGCCAGCAGCCAAGAACAGACAGGGTTTGGTGAGCAGTTCTTC	CASSQEQTGFGEQFF
TRBV18	-	-	TRBJ2-1	TGTGCCAGCTCACAAACATACAATGAGCAGTTCTTC	CASSQTYNEQFF
TRBV11-3	TRBD1	-	TRBJ1-6	TGTGCCAGCAGCCGGGACAGCAATAATTCACCCCTCCACTTT	CASSRDSNNSPLHF
TRBV12-3/TRBV12-4	-	-	TRBJ1-2	TGTGCCAGCAGTTTAAGACGGAGCTATGGCTACACCTTC	CASSLRRSYGYTF
TRBV7-9	TRBD1	few	TRBJ2-5	TGTGCCAGCAGATTGGGACAGGGGTCGGAGACCCAGTACTTC	CASRLGQGSETQYF
TRBV13	-	-	TRBJ2-3	TGTGCCAGCAGGTACCTAAGCACAGATACGCAGTATTTT	CASRYLSTDTQYF
TRBV30	TRBD2	-	TRBJ2-1	TGTGCCTGGAGGGGACTAGCGGGCTGGGGCAATGAGCAGTTCTTC	CAWRGLAGWGNEQFF
TRBV10-3	-	-	TRBJ1-3	TGTGCCTCCGGGGGTGGAGTGGTGTGGAGCTCTGGAAACACCATATATTTT	CASGGGVVWSSGNTIYF
TRBV5-1	-	-	TRBJ1-3	TGCGCCAGCACCCACGGGGGTAACTCTGGAAACACCATATATTTT	CASTHGGNSGNTIYF
TRBV9	TRBD2	-	TRBJ2-7	TGTGCCAGCAGCCCTAGCGGGAGGACTTCCTACGAGCAGTACTTC	CASSPSGRTSYEQYF
TRBV6-5	-	-	TRBJ2-1	TGTGCCAGTTCCAGGGGAAGTTTAGGACACAATGAGCAGTTCTTC	CASSRGSLGHNEQFF
TRBV4-1	TRBD1	-	TRBJ1-1	TGCGCCAGCAGCCAAGACGGGACAGGGTATCTGGGTTACGGAGCTTTCTTT	CASSQDGTGYLGYGAFF
TRBV25-1	-	-	TRBJ2-1	TGTGCCAGCAGTGAATTGGGGCGTGAGCAGTTCTTC	CASSELGREQFF
TRBV6-2/TRBV6-3	TRBD2	-	TRBJ2-7	TGTGCCAGCAGCCGAAAAAACAGCGGGAGACTTCCCTACGAGCAGTACTTC	CASSRKNSGRLPYEQYF
TRBV28	-	-	TRBJ2-7	TGTGCCAGCAGTTTAGGGACTCATGTCTACGAGCAGTACTTC	CASSLGTHVYEQYF
TRBV6-1	-	-	TRBJ1-1	TGTGCCAGCAGTGAACCCGCGGGGGGGCACACTGAAGCTTTCTTT	CASSEPAGGHTEAFF
TRBV5-1	TRBD1	-	TRBJ2-7	TGCGCCAGCAGCTTGGGGACAGGAACCTACGAGCAGTACTTC	CASSLGTGTYEQYF
TRBV9	-	-	TRBJ1-4	TGTGCCAGCAGCGTAGGGGCAGCAAGTAATGAAAAACTGTTTTTT	CASSVGAASNEKLFF
TRBV6-6	TRBD2	-	TRBJ2-7	TGTGCCAGCACCCCCGAGGGAGGGAGCTACGAGCAGTACTTC	CASTPEGGSYEQYF
TRBV6-5	TRBD2	-	TRBJ2-7	TGTGCCAGCAGTTACTCGACCCGGGGGGACGAGCAGTACTTC	CASSYSTRGDEQYF
TRBV6-4	TRBD2	-	TRBJ2-1	TGTGCCAGCAGTGTCACGACTAGCGGGATGAAATATGAGCAGTTCTTC	CASSVTTSGMKYEQFF
TRBV15	TRBD1	-	TRBJ1-5	TGTGCCACCAGCAAATCGACAGGGAAATCCGTAAATCAGCCCCAGCATTTT	CATSKSTGKSVNQPQHF
TRBV19	-	-	TRBJ1-5	TGTGCCAGTAGTATGGGGGGATTAAATCAGCCCCAGCATTTT	CASSMGGLNQPQHF
TRBV7-9	-	-	TRBJ2-2	TGTGCCAGCAGCTTAGAGGCAGGGGCGACCGGGGAGCTGTTTTTT	CASSLEAGATGELFF
TRBV30	TRBD2	-	TRBJ2-1	TGTGCCTGGAGCGGGACTAGCGGGAGTGTTGAGCAGTTCTTC	CAWSGTSGSVEQFF
TRBV6-5	-	-	TRBJ2-4	TGTGCCAGCAGCCCCTACAGGGAGGCCAAAAACATTCAGTACTTC	CASSPYREAKNIQYF
TRBV9	-	-	TRBJ2-1	TGTGCCAGCAGCGTAGGAAGTGGGAGCTCCTACAATGAGCAGTTCTTC	CASSVGSGSSYNEQFF
TRBV6-5	-	once	TRBJ2-5	TGTGCCAGCACGGGTCCCCCCGGGGTAGAGACCCAGTACTTC	CASTGPPGVETQYF
TRBV10-3	-	-	TRBJ1-1	TGTGCCATCATGGGCGCCCAGAACACTGAAGCTTTCTTT	CAIMGAQNTEAFF
TRBV9	TRBD2	-	TRBJ2-1	TGTGCCAGCAGCCAGGGACTAGCGGGAGGCCCTGAGCAGTTCTTC	CASSQGLAGGPEQFF
TRBV5-1	-	few	TRBJ2-7	TGCGCCAGCAGCTCCGCCGAGATCGGTACCTACGAGCAGTACTTC	CASSSAEIGTYEQYF
TRBV7-9	-	once	TRBJ2-1	TGTGCCAGCAGCTCCGGACGGCGGGATGGCGATGAGCAGTTCTTC	CASSSGRRDGDEQFF
TRBV4-1	TRBD1	-	TRBJ2-7	TGCGCCAGCAGCCAAGGTCGGGACAGGGCGTACGAGCAGTACTTC	CASSQGRDRAYEQYF
TRBV28	TRBD2	-	TRBJ2-1	TGTGCCAGCAGTCAAGCGGGAGTCATCTACAATGAGCAGTTCTTC	CASSQAGVIYNEQFF
TRBV3-1/TRBV3-2	-	-	TRBJ1-5	TGTGCCAGCAGCCAAGATCGCCAGGGGACCCAGCATTTT	CASSQDRQGTQHF
TRBV3-1/TRBV3-2	TRBD2	-	TRBJ2-1	TGTGCCAGCAGCCAGTATAGCGGGGGGGCCAATGAGCAGTTCTTC	CASSQYSGGANEQFF
TRBV19	-	-	TRBJ1-1	TGTGCCAGTAGTATAAGGAGTTTTGGCACTGAAGCTTTCTTT	CASSIRSFGTEAFF
TRBV28	-	-	TRBJ2-3	TGTGCCAGCAGTTTTGTGTCAGGGGATCTGTATACGCAGTATTTT	CASSFVSGDLYTQYF
TRBV7-2	-	-	TRBJ1-5	TGTGCCAGCAGCTTAACGGAGACCGGTCAGCCCCAGCATTTT	CASSLTETGQPQHF